These 18 T cell receptor beta chains came from one sample sequenced in a study of CXCR3-negative and CXCR3-positive naive CD8 T cells. Points from the study as a whole: TRB CDR3 hydrophobicity was greater in CXCR3-positive naive cells than in CXCR3-negative naive cells.

The method, 5' RACE with UMI labels, was used to prepare the TRB cDNA libraries. TCRdb reprocessed the 5' RACE reads, with one entry per CDR3 protein and no DNA. The sample totals 60,000 to 65,000 distinct CDR3 sequences. These receptors' targets are unknown. Material: naive CXCR3+ CD8+ T cells from blood. As for subset: CD45RO-CCR7+CD27+CD95- naive CD8+ T cells expressing CXCR3 (TNR3+). These receptors all stem from a human donor in good health. Some clones in this sample may be carry-over from other donors' samples.

This rearrangement joins TRBV23-1 to TRBJ2-7. TRBV23-1 is given ORF status, its function remaining uncertain. The CDR3 is 12 amino acids. The CDR3 loop reads CASSQKGGEQYF.

The J gene is TRBJ1-1, the V gene TRBV5-5. This CDR3 is built from 17 residues. In germline, CDR1 is SGHKS, CDR2 YYEKEE (reference sequence). The CDR3 spells CASSSTTGTRRNTEAFF.

This chain connects TRBV11-1 to TRBJ2-7; TCRdb outputs TRBD1, but without DNA this stays unchecked. The germline V gene has CDR1 SGHAT and CDR2 FQDESV (reference sequence). The length of the CDR3 is 16 residues. CDR3 sequence: CASSLVGQGPFYEQYF.

This sequence joins TRBV30 and TRBJ2-5; TCRdb designates TRBD2, a call that cannot be tested without DNA. This CDR3 comprises 13 residues. Germline V gene lookup returns CDR1 GTSNPN and CDR2 SVGIG (reference sequence). The chain's CDR3 is CAWSVLGPGTQYF.

This chain links TRBV12-3 or TRBV12-4 with TRBJ1-1. CDR3 length: 11 residues. CDR3 protein: CASSFGSEAFF.

The chain is built from TRBV29-1 and TRBJ2-1; TCRdb picks TRBD2, but there is no DNA to check that call. The germline CDR1 and CDR2 sequences are SQVTM and ANQGSEA. This CDR3 is 15 amino acids long. CDR3: CSVRTSGGARNEQFF.

V gene TRBV28 combines with J gene TRBJ2-1; TCRdb's D call of TRBD2 is untestable without DNA. The CDR3 totals 15 residues. In germline, CDR1 is MDHEN, CDR2 SYDVKM. The CDR3 here is CASSLQRGYADEQFF.

CDR3 loop: CASSIAGTALNTEAFF. The J gene is TRBJ1-1, the V gene TRBV4-1; no DNA is available, so the TRBD1 call from TCRdb remains unchecked. The germline CDR1 and CDR2 sequences are MGHRA and YSYEKL. The CDR3 length is 16 residues.

This chain connects TRBV7-6 to TRBJ2-7. The CDR3 is made up of 13 amino acids. Germline loops: CDR1 SGHVS, CDR2 FNYEAQ. The CDR3 loop reads CASSLNDGDEQYF.

The gene calls are TRBV4-1 and TRBJ1-5. This CDR3 region has 16 residues. The germline CDR1 and CDR2 sequences are MGHRA and YSYEKL. This CDR3 is CASSQESRAYNQPQHF.

The chain employs TRBV7-9 and TRBJ2-5; TCRdb outputs TRBD2, but without DNA this stays unchecked. This CDR3 is 15 amino acids long. Germline V gene lookup returns CDR1 SEHNR and CDR2 FQNEAQ (reference sequence). The CDR3 here is CASSSTRGVEETQYF. Full variable domain (remainder filled in from reference TRBV7-9 and TRBJ2-5): DTGVSQNPRHKITKRGQNVTFRCDPISEHNRLYWYRQTLGQGPEFLTYFQNEAQLEKSRLLSDRFSAERPKGSFSTLEIQRTEQGDSAMYLCASSSTRGVEETQYFGPGTRLLVL.

The chain uses TRBV10-3 and TRBJ2-1. The V gene's germline CDR1 is ENHRY and CDR2 SYGVKD. The CDR3 covers 12 residues. CDR3 sequence reads: CAISDYDNEQFF.

V gene TRBV20-1 combines with J gene TRBJ2-3; the TRBD1 assignment by TCRdb is unverifiable without DNA. CDR1 and CDR2 (germline): DFQATT, SNEGSKA (reference sequence). The CDR3 length is 13 residues. The CDR3 is CSARGDLTDTQYF.

The chain uses TRBV12-3 or TRBV12-4 and TRBJ2-4; TCRdb designates TRBD1, a call that cannot be tested without DNA. This CDR3 comprises 16 residues. This CDR3 reads CASRQDRGHGKNIQYF.

By frequency, this clonotype is medium-sized (0.01 to 0.1%). The chain recombines TRBV28 with TRBJ2-7; there is no DNA to check the TCRdb D call of TRBD1. The length of the CDR3 is 16 residues. Per the germline V gene, CDR1 is MDHEN and CDR2 is SYDVKM. The CDR3 sequence: CASRTLFDRDPLLQYF.

J is TRBJ2-3 and V is TRBV28; TCRdb's D call of TRBD2 is untestable without DNA. Germline-derived CDR1 and CDR2 are MDHEN and SYDVKM. The CDR3 contains 17 residues. This CDR3 reads CASSSTRTSGVRDTQYF.

This chain links TRBV6-6 with TRBJ2-7. There are 14 residues in the CDR3. Germline V gene sequence: CDR1 MNHNY, CDR2 SVGAGI (reference sequence). CDR3 loop: CASSTSLESYEQYF.

The rearrangement uses TRBV29-1 and TRBJ2-7; the D gene TCRdb calls, TRBD1, cannot be checked with no DNA. Germline-derived CDR1 and CDR2 are SQVTM and ANQGSEA. The CDR3 is 14 residues long. CDR3 sequence reads: CSVEGGQNSYEQYF.